This TCR beta chain derives from a study of cytomegalovirus exposure and HLA in healthy donors. PCR amplification relied on 60 Vbeta primers (plus 13 Jbeta primers). Sequencing was performed with immunoSEQ multiplex PCR; in TCRdb, only in-frame clones are kept and a portion is missing. This table has some 240,000 clones, about 72% appearing once. Per the germline V gene, CDR1 is SGDLS and CDR2 is YYNGEE. V was pared by 4 bases and J by 10 bases, with 12 bases of the junction left unmatched. The CDR3 spans 14 residues. The source of this sequence is a male donor in good health and CMV-seronegative. Sample: PBMCs. The chain couples TRBV9 to TRBJ1-1, with 8 bases lining up with TRBD1. Here the CDR3 DNA reads TGTGCCAGCAGCTCTAGCCAGGGGGCTGGTGGAGCTTTCTTT. This gives the protein CASSSSQGAGGAFF. The whole variable domain, remainder taken from reference TRBV9 and TRBJ1-1, is DSGVTQTPKHLITATGQRVTLRCSPRSGDLSVYWYQQSLDQGLQFLIQYYNGEERAKGNILERFSAQQFPDLHSELNLSSLELGDSALYFCASSSSQGAGGAFFGQGTRLTVV.